The 21 T cell receptor beta chains below come from one sample, sequenced in a study of post-analysis software for immune sequencing data. Unique-molecular-identifier-tagged TCR beta cDNA libraries were used. TCRdb redid the calling of the PCR reads with MiXCR, one entry per CDR3 protein. The sample lists hundreds of thousands of distinct CDR3 sequences, 55% to 60% occurring once. Study conclusions and caveats: Relative to controls, patients had five TRBV segments at higher frequency, with TRBV5-6, TRBV5-1 and TRBV20-1 among these.

Their target antigens are unknown. Specimen: blood. These receptors all stem from a girl between 2 and 10 years old with multiple sclerosis.

V is TRBV29-1 and J is TRBJ2-6; TRBD1 matches at 11 bases. CDR1 is SQVTM, CDR2 ANQGSEA, per germline. With V trimmed by 4 bases and J by 3 bases, 5 bases remained unmatched. The CDR3 spans 16 residues. The CDR3 region is CSVGDRGSGGANVLTF. The CDR3 nucleotides read TGCAGCGTTGGGGACAGGGGGTCGGGTGGGGCCAACGTCCTGACTTTC. The full variable domain, its missing parts supplied by reference TRBV29-1 and TRBJ2-6, is SAVISQKPSRDICQRGTSLTIQCQVDSQVTMMFWYRQQPGQSLTLIATANQGSEATYESGFVIDKFPISRPNLTFSTLTVSNMSPEDSSIYLCSVGDRGSGGANVLTFGAGSRLTVL.

The chain employs TRBV20-1 and TRBJ2-1; TRBD2 agrees at 9 bases. This CDR3 contains 14 residues. The trim removed 5 bases at V and 7 bases at J, leaving 9 bases unmatched. Germline lookup yields CDR1 DFQATT and CDR2 SNEGSKA (reference sequence). The CDR3 nucleotides read TGCAGTGCTGCTCTGCCTAGCGGGGCTAATGAGCAGTTCTTC. Its protein product is CSAALPSGANEQFF.

The chain recombines TRBV7-3 with TRBJ2-1; tentatively, D is TRBD2 (6 bases). Trimming removed 5 bases at V and 6 bases at J, with 11 bases between. The CDR3 covers 13 residues. CDR1 SGHTA and CDR2 FQGTGA come from the germline V gene. The CDR3 sequence is CASSPREINEQFF. CDR3 bases: TGTGCCAGCAGCCCCCGGGAGATCAATGAGCAGTTCTTC.

J is TRBJ2-3 and V is TRBV4-1; D is uncertain. Trimming pared 0 bases from V and 2 bases from J, leaving 6 bases between. Per germline, CDR1 MGHRA and CDR2 YSYEKL. CDR3 size: 14 residues. CDR3 in DNA: TGCGCCAGCAGCCAAGAGGGATACACAGATACGCAGTATTTT. Protein sequence: CASSQEGYTDTQYF.

The chain links TRBV7-2 to TRBJ2-5; D is unclear. This CDR3 region has 13 residues. Trimming cost V 4 bases and J 5 bases, with 11 bases left between them. Germline values: CDR1 SGHTA, CDR2 FQGNSA. The CDR3 is CASSSIPQETQYF. The CDR3 DNA follows: TGTGCCAGCAGCTCAATACCTCAGGAGACCCAGTACTTC.

The V gene is TRBV7-2, the J gene TRBJ2-1; D might be TRBD1 (6 bases). V was shortened by 5 bases and J by 8 bases, with 13 bases between the two germline ends. Germline CDR1 SGHTA, CDR2 FQGNSA. The CDR3 length is 13 residues. The CDR3 spells CASSLHRVHEQFF. The CDR3 nucleotides are TGTGCCAGCAGCCTTCACAGGGTCCATGAGCAGTTCTTC.

The chain combines TRBV6-4 with TRBJ2-1, with D perhaps being TRBD1 or TRBD2 (5 bases each). Trimming left V 3 bases short and J 0 bases short, with 12 bases between. This CDR3 has 16 amino acids. CDR1 and CDR2 (germline): MRHNA, SNTAGT. In DNA form, the CDR3 reads TGTGCCAGCAGTGATGGGACCTTAAGCTCCTACAATGAGCAGTTCTTC. This encodes CASSDGTLSSYNEQFF.

This chain uses TRBV6-6 with TRBJ2-3; D uncertain. Trimming cost V 7 bases and J 3 bases, with 14 bases left between them. The germline V gene encodes CDR1 MNHNY and CDR2 SVGAGI (reference sequence). The CDR3 sequence is 14 residues long. CDR3 in amino acids: CASIKEFGTDTQYF. The CDR3 nucleotides are TGTGCCAGCATAAAGGAGTTCGGTACAGATACGCAGTATTTT.

The chain uses TRBV5-5 and TRBJ2-1; D might be TRBD2 (5 bases). Germline V CDR1 and CDR2: SGHKS, YYEKEE (reference sequence). V lost 4 bases, J lost 6 bases, and 14 bases lay in between. This CDR3 is built from 14 residues. CDR3 in amino acids: CASSRPTGSNEQFF. The CDR3, as DNA: TGTGCCAGCAGCCGACCTACGGGGTCCAATGAGCAGTTCTTC.

The chain links TRBV6-2 or TRBV6-3 to TRBJ2-2; 7 bases map to TRBD1. The V segment lost 5 bases and the J segment 5 bases; nucleotides outside the gene matches: 14. There are 17 residues in the CDR3. Germline CDR1 is MNHEY and CDR2 is SVGEGT. CDR3: CASSTTLTGRGTGELFF. For the CDR3, the DNA is TGTGCCAGCAGTACCACATTGACAGGGAGAGGAACCGGGGAGCTGTTTTTT.

This chain uses TRBV12-3 or TRBV12-4 with TRBJ2-7; unclear D gene. CDR3 length: 14 residues. V gave up 5 bases and J gave up 3 bases, with 14 bases separating them. CDR3 sequence: CASSPHTNRYEQYF. CDR3 sequence (DNA): TGTGCCAGCAGTCCTCATACAAATCGCTACGAGCAGTACTTC.

This chain links TRBV5-8 with TRBJ1-2; tentatively, D is TRBD1 (6 bases). Trimming cost V 2 bases and J 4 bases, with 12 bases left between them. CDR1 and CDR2 from the germline V gene are SGHTS and YDEGEE. This CDR3 comprises 14 residues. CDR3 sequence: CASSFRDKFYGYTF. The CDR3 region has the DNA TGTGCCAGCAGCTTTAGGGACAAGTTCTATGGCTACACCTTC.

This chain connects TRBV29-1 to TRBJ2-3; TRBD2 is a possible D gene (6 bases). V was clipped by 7 bases and J by 4 bases, with 18 bases between them. The CDR3 loop spans 14 amino acids. Germline values: CDR1 SQVTM, CDR2 ANQGSEA. The CDR3 protein is CSAVGPWGADTQYF. The DNA for the CDR3 is TGCAGCGCCGTGGGCCCCTGGGGGGCAGATACGCAGTATTTT.

This clonotype occurred a few times. V gene TRBV27 combines with J gene TRBJ2-3, with 13 bases identical to TRBD2. V lost 5 bases to trimming and J lost 4 bases; unmatched junction nucleotides: 12. Germline V gives CDR1 MNHEY, CDR2 SMNVEV (reference sequence). CDR3 length: 18 amino acids. The CDR3 DNA follows: TGTGCCAGCAGTATACTAGCGGGGGGGCGATCTCCCCCAGATACGCAGTATTTT. It codes for CASSILAGGRSPPDTQYF.

V is TRBV6-2 or TRBV6-3 and J is TRBJ2-3; 7 nucleotides agree with TRBD2. The trim removed 3 bases at V and 2 bases at J, leaving 2 bases unmatched. The length of the CDR3 is 14 residues. CDR1 and CDR2 (germline): MNHEY, SVGEGT. The CDR3 spells CASSYGLDTDTQYF. CDR3 coding DNA: TGTGCCAGCAGTTATGGACTAGACACAGATACGCAGTATTTT.

Here the CDR3 DNA reads TGTGCCTGGAGTGTATGGGGCAGTTCAACGGATACGCAGTATTTT. Translation: CAWSVWGSSTDTQYF. The V and J genes are TRBV30 and TRBJ2-3; D is perhaps TRBD1 (5 bases). Germline assignment: CDR1 GTSNPN and CDR2 SVGIG (reference sequence). V lost 0 bases to trimming and J lost 6 bases, with 16 bases between them. The CDR3 runs to 15 residues.

This clonotype showed up just a few times. The rearrangement joins TRBV7-9 to TRBJ2-7; 10 nucleotides align to TRBD2. The DNA end is a closer match to TRBJ2-4, so the J assignment may be wrong. The CDR3 is made up of 14 amino acids. CDR1 and CDR2 from the germline V gene are SEHNR and FQNEAQ (reference sequence). CDR3 amino acids: CASRETSGADIQYF. The DNA of the CDR3 is TGTGCCAGCAGGGAAACTAGCGGGGCGGACATTCAGTACTTC.

The CDR3 DNA reads as TGTGCCATCAGTGAGGGGACTCGCTATGGCTACACCTTC. Its translation: CAISEGTRYGYTF. The chain employs TRBV10-3 and TRBJ1-2; TRBD1 is a possible D gene (5 bases). The CDR3 runs to 13 residues. Germline assignment: CDR1 ENHRY and CDR2 SYGVKD. The V gene lost 2 bases and the J gene lost 4 bases, with 8 bases spanning the gap.

This chain links TRBV6-5 with TRBJ2-3; D possibly corresponds to TRBD2 (6 bases). Germline CDR1 is MNHEY and CDR2 is SVGAGI. V dropped 1 base and J dropped 1 base, with 12 bases sitting between them. The CDR3 covers 16 residues. The CDR3 DNA reads as TGTGCCAGCAGTTACTACGGGGGTCCGGGCACAGATACGCAGTATTTT. Translating it yields CASSYYGGPGTDTQYF.

The chain couples TRBV5-1 to TRBJ2-5, with 10 bases identical to TRBD2. The trim removed 0 bases at V and 5 bases at J, leaving 10 bases unmatched. Per the germline V gene, CDR1 is SGHRS and CDR2 is YFSETQ. The CDR3 runs to 17 residues. In DNA form, the CDR3 reads TGCGCCAGCAGCTTGGCCGTGGGTAGCGGGGGGTACGAGACCCAGTACTTC. Protein: CASSLAVGSGGYETQYF.

CDR3 in amino acids: CSVLAGGDEQFF. As DNA, the CDR3 is TGCAGCGTTTTGGCAGGGGGGGATGAGCAGTTCTTC. This rearrangement joins TRBV29-1 to TRBJ2-1; D tentatively fits TRBD1 or TRBD2 (7 bases each). In germline, CDR1 is SQVTM, CDR2 ANQGSEA. The CDR3 sequence is 12 residues long. Trimming stripped 5 bases from V and 8 bases from J, with 13 bases between.